The 14 T cell receptor beta chains below all came from one sample that was sequenced in a study of T cell responses to AZD1222 COVID-19 vaccine (dated by TCRdb to the early 2020s). The library came from the immunoSEQ multiplex PCR assay. TCRdb carries this immuneACCESS record with in-frame sequences only. Its versions omit some clonotypes, under half of them owing to an unresolved V gene in the studies checked, with the rest unexplained. In all, the sample holds 200,000 or so clones, and around 90% of those were seen once. The ten largest clones capture 0.95% to 1% of the sample. This specimen's time point label, interpreted: baseline before first vaccination. The sequencing here drew on peripheral blood, taken on day 0 of AZD1222 vaccination. Source of these receptors: an adult in good health.

The chain combines TRBV21-1 with TRBJ2-7; the table names TRBD1, a call not compared with the DNA. TRBV21-1 is listed as a pseudogene. The CDR3 runs 16 residues. This chain's CDR3 is CASIPSPGQGANEQYF. CDR3 nucleotides: TGTGCCAGCATCCCATCCCCGGGACAGGGGGCCAACGAGCAGTACTTC.

The CDR3 sequence is CASSLGQAADEQFF. In DNA, the CDR3 is TGTGCCAGCAGCTTGGGGCAGGCCGCAGATGAGCAGTTCTTC. V gene TRBV5-4 combines with J gene TRBJ2-1; D not certain. Germline V gene lookup returns CDR1 SGHNT and CDR2 YYREEE (reference sequence). This CDR3 comprises 14 residues. Trimming shortened V by 0 bases and J by 8 bases, and 12 bases separated the two germline ends.

This chain links TRBV29-1 with TRBJ1-1; D is undetermined. The V end was cut by 4 bases, the J end by 1 base, with 13 bases between. This CDR3 region has 14 residues. Germline lookup yields CDR1 SQVTM and CDR2 ANQGSEA. In DNA form, the CDR3 reads TGCAGCGTTGCCTCGGGTATAAGGAACACTGAAGCTTTCTTT. Amino acid sequence: CSVASGIRNTEAFF.

The chain combines TRBV27 with TRBJ1-1, with TRBD1 matching over 8 bases. With V trimmed by 9 bases and J by 4 bases, 4 bases remained unmatched. The CDR3 is 12 residues long. Looked up from germline, CDR1 is MNHEY and CDR2 is SMNVEV (reference sequence). The chain's CDR3 is CASGQGGTEAFF. CDR3 sequence (DNA): TGTGCCAGTGGACAGGGAGGCACTGAAGCTTTCTTT.

A single count supports this clone. V usage is TRBV19 and J usage is TRBJ1-4; 7 nucleotides align to TRBD1. CDR1 is LNHDA and CDR2 is SQIVND in the germline V gene (reference sequence). This CDR3 comprises 16 residues. V shed 3 bases and J 2 bases; nucleotides not matched to a gene: 6. The CDR3 DNA sequence: TGTGCCAGTAGTATGGAACAGGGGCGCACTAATGAAAAACTGTTTTTT. The encoded protein is CASSMEQGRTNEKLFF.

V is TRBV7-9 and J is TRBJ2-7; D gene ambiguous. This CDR3 comprises 15 residues. V gave up 6 bases and J gave up 2 bases, with 17 bases separating them. CDR1 and CDR2 (germline): SEHNR, FQNEAQ (reference sequence). CDR3 protein: CASSFDRGPAYEQYF. CDR3 in DNA: TGTGCCAGCAGTTTTGACCGAGGACCGGCCTACGAGCAGTACTTC.

The V and J genes are TRBV7-2 and TRBJ2-5, with 9 bases aligning to TRBD1. The junction had 8 bases not matched to a gene; V was cut back by 4 bases and J by 5 bases. The CDR3 runs to 15 residues. The germline gives CDR1 SGHTA, CDR2 FQGNSA. The DNA of the CDR3 is TGTGCCAGCAGCTCACTGGGACAGGGAGGGGAGACCCAGTACTTC. Translating it yields CASSSLGQGGETQYF.

The chain carries TRBV28 and TRBJ2-1, with 7 nucleotides matching TRBD1. This CDR3 contains 12 residues. In germline, CDR1 is MDHEN, CDR2 SYDVKM. With 10 bases clipped from V and 7 bases from J, the junction kept 7 bases outside the gene matches. The CDR3 sequence: CATTEGANEQFF. The CDR3 region has the DNA TGTGCCACTACCGAGGGGGCAAATGAGCAGTTCTTC. Full variable domain (outside the CDR3, taken from reference TRBV28 and TRBJ2-1): DVKVTQSSRYLVKRTGEKVFLECVQDMDHENMFWYRQDPGLGLRLIYFSYDVKMKEKGDIPEGYSVSREKKERFSLILESASTNQTSMYLCATTEGANEQFFGPGTRLTVL.

The chain is built from TRBV4-2 and TRBJ1-2; TRBD1 might be the D (6 bases). The CDR3 spans 13 residues. The germline gives CDR1 LGHNA, CDR2 YNFKEQ. V lost 6 bases to trimming and J lost 3 bases, with 11 bases between them. The CDR3 loop reads CASRGGVDYGYTF. CDR3 coding DNA: TGTGCCAGCAGAGGGGGGGTTGACTATGGCTACACCTTC.

This clone was recorded a few times. The rearrangement links TRBV5-1 to TRBJ2-3; TRBD2 agrees at 12 bases. This CDR3 is 17 amino acids long. Germline loops: CDR1 SGHRS, CDR2 YFSETQ. The junction had 8 bases not matched to a gene; V was cut back by 5 bases and J by 1 base. CDR3 sequence (DNA): TGCGCCAGCAGACTCCTAGCGGGAGGGGGTGGCACAGATACGCAGTATTTT. Amino acids: CASRLLAGGGGTDTQYF. The complete variable domain, with remaining parts taken from reference TRBV5-1 and TRBJ2-3, reads KAGVTQTPRYLIKTRGQQVTLSCSPISGHRSVSWYQQTPGQGLQFLFEYFSETQRNKGNFPGRFSGRQFSNSRSEMNVSTLELGDSALYLCASRLLAGGGGTDTQYFGPGTRLTVL.

This chain links TRBV18 with TRBJ2-5, with 7 bases matching TRBD1. The CDR3 loop spans 13 amino acids. Germline trimming cut 3 bases from V and 4 bases from J; bases unmatched to any gene: 2. Germline lookup yields CDR1 KGHSH and CDR2 LQKENI. The CDR3: CASSPGQRETQYF. The CDR3 DNA reads TGTGCCAGCTCACCGGGACAGAGAGAGACCCAGTACTTC.

This chain uses TRBV9 with TRBJ1-2; no clear D gene. This CDR3 is 14 amino acids long. Germline V gene data show CDR1 as SGDLS and CDR2 as YYNGEE. Trimming shortened V by 3 bases and J by 4 bases, and 13 bases separated the two germline ends. This CDR3 reads CASSAGPATYGYTF. The CDR3 DNA reads TGTGCCAGCAGCGCAGGACCCGCCACCTATGGCTACACCTTC.

This chain connects TRBV19 to TRBJ2-3; 9 bases line up with TRBD2. Trimming at V came to 4 bases and at J to 2 bases, leaving 13 bases not matched to a gene. Germline CDR1 reads LNHDA; CDR2 reads SQIVND (reference sequence). CDR3 length: 18 amino acids. CDR3 in DNA: TGTGCCAGTAGTACCCGCTATCCGGCTAGCGGGGACACAGATACGCAGTATTTT. Protein sequence: CASSTRYPASGDTDTQYF.

The rearrangement uses TRBV11-2 and TRBJ1-1; D is undetermined. CDR1 and CDR2 (germline): SGHAT, FQNNGV. CDR3 length: 12 residues. V was pared by 1 base and J by 12 bases, with 12 bases between. The CDR3 DNA is TGTGCCAGCAGCTTAGGATCGGGAGAGACTTTCTTT. Translated: CASSLGSGETFF.